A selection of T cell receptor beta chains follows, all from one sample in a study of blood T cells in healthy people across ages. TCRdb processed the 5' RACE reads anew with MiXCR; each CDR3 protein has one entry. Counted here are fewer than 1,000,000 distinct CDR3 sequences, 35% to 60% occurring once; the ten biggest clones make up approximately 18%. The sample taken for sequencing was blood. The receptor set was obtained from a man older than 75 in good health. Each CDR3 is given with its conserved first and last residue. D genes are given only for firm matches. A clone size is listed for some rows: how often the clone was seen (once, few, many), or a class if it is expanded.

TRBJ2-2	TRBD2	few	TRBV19	CASSIRTSGTQNTGELFF	TGTGCCAGTAGTATCCGGACTAGCGGGACCCAGAACACCGGGGAGCTGTTTTTT
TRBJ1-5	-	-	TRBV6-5	CASSYRPGQQPQHF	TGTGCCAGCAGTTACCGGCCAGGGCAACAGCCCCAGCATTTT
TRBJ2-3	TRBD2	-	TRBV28	CASSPRASGRRGGDTQYF	TGTGCCAGCAGTCCTAGGGCTAGCGGGAGGCGCGGGGGAGATACGCAGTATTTT
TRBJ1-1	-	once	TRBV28	CASSERGQPNTEAFF	TGTGCCAGCAGCGAGCGGGGGCAGCCGAACACTGAAGCTTTCTTT
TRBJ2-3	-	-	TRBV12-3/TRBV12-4	CASSFPALGTDTQYF	TGTGCCAGCAGTTTCCCAGCGTTGGGAACAGATACGCAGTATTTT
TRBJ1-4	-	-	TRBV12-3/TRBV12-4	CASSLGKGYEKLFF	TGTGCCAGCAGTTTGGGGAAGGGGTATGAAAAACTGTTTTTT
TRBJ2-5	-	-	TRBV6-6	CASSYDNREWETQYF	TGTGCCAGCAGTTACGATAACCGGGAGTGGGAGACCCAGTACTTC
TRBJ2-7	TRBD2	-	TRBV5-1	CASSSRLAGVEEQYF	TGCGCCAGCAGCTCGAGACTAGCGGGAGTTGAAGAGCAGTACTTC
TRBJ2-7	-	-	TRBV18	CASSPDQDYEQYF	TGTGCCAGCTCACCGGACCAGGACTACGAGCAGTACTTC
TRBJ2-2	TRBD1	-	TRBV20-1	CSARDWTGGQGNTEELFF	TGCAGTGCTAGAGATTGGACAGGGGGCCAGGGAAACACCGAGGAGCTGTTTTTT
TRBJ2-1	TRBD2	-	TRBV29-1	CSVGVAGGVEQFF	TGCAGCGTTGGAGTAGCGGGAGGCGTTGAGCAGTTCTTC
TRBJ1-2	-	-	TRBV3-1	CASSPGRRLGGYTF	TGTGCCAGCAGCCCGGGACGTCGGCTGGGTGGCTACACCTTC
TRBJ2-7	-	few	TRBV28	CASSFPSTRRVGEQYF	TGTGCCAGCAGTTTCCCGTCGACTCGACGTGTGGGCGAGCAGTACTTC
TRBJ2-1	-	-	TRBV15	CTTSRESGMHNEQFF	TGTACCACCAGCAGAGAATCGGGAATGCACAATGAGCAGTTCTTC
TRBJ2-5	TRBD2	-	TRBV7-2	CASSSGLGGGEQYF	TGTGCCAGCAGCTCCGGACTAGGCGGTGGTGAGCAGTACTTC
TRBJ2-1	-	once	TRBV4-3	CASNQEVDSYNEQFF	TGCGCCAGCAACCAAGAGGTCGACAGCTACAATGAGCAGTTCTTC
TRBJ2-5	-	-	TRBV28	CASSFQSGREAQYF	TGTGCCAGCAGTTTCCAAAGCGGCAGAGAGGCCCAGTACTTC
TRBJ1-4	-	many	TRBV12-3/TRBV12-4	CASSRDFRAEKLFF	TGTGCCAGCAGTCGGGACTTTAGAGCTGAAAAACTGTTTTTT
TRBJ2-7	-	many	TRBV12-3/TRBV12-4	CASSLEGLRISYEQYF	TGTGCCAGCAGTTTAGAAGGTTTACGAATATCCTACGAGCAGTACTTC
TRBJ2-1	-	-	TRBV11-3	CASSARGSGSYNEQFF	TGTGCCAGCAGCGCCCGCGGCAGCGGCTCCTACAATGAGCAGTTCTTC
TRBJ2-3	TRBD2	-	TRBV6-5	CASSSGLAGEVTDTQYF	TGTGCCAGCAGTTCGGGACTAGCGGGAGAGGTAACAGATACGCAGTATTTT
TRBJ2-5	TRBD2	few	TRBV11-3	CASSPGTIIETQYF	TGTGCCAGCAGCCCCGGGACTATAATAGAGACCCAGTACTTC
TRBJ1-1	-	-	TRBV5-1	CASSLSLGEGAEAFF	TGCGCCAGCAGCTTGTCCCTCGGAGAGGGCGCTGAAGCTTTCTTT
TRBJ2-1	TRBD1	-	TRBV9	CASSVRQGEAEQFF	TGTGCCAGCAGCGTTAGACAGGGAGAGGCTGAGCAGTTCTTC
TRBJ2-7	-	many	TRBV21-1	CASSKGRGSFVYEQYF	TGTGCCAGCAGCAAAGGCCGGGGCAGTTTCGTCTACGAGCAGTACTTC
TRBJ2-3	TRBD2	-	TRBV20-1	CSARPSTGGGDTQYF	TGCAGTGCTAGACCTAGCACGGGAGGGGGAGATACGCAGTATTTT
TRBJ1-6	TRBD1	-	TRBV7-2	CASSSTGVSPLHF	TGTGCCAGCAGCTCCACAGGGGTCTCACCCCTCCACTTT
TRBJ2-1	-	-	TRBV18	CASSRAALAEQFF	TGTGCCAGCTCACGGGCGGCCCTGGCTGAGCAGTTCTTC
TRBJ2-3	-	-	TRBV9	CASSVEGRSTDTQYF	TGTGCCAGCAGCGTAGAGGGACGGAGCACAGATACGCAGTATTTT
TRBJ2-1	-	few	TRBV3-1	CASSQDHRQAASYNEQFF	TGTGCCAGCAGCCAAGATCACCGGCAAGCGGCCAGTTACAATGAGCAGTTCTTC